This TCR beta chain came from a study of beta chain features in type 1 diabetes. At the level of the study: Examination spanned around 100,000,000 sorted cells from all samples. Regarding the study as a whole: Patients with Type 1 diabetes showed moderately but significantly shorter TCRB CDR3s in all four CD4+ subsets. Since sequencing was performed on cDNA, cells with high TCR expression could be over-represented. When VDJ junctions were examined, type 1 diabetes patients showed fewer insertions and more deletions.

With regard to this clone: Antigen unknown.

Expressed TCRB transcripts were sequenced, since all the RNA that had been isolated was reverse transcribed. Assay: immunoSEQ multiplex PCR; the TCRdb copy retains only in-frame clones and omits some. The table has over 300,000 clones, approximately 9.7% seen once; the top ten hold around 1%. CDR3 length equals 13 residues. The germline V gene has CDR1 SGDLS and CDR2 YYNGEE. After removal of 4 bases from V and 6 bases from J, the junction contained 5 bases not matched to a gene. A CD45RO/CCR7/CD25/CD127/CD95/CD27 panel sorted naive, central memory, regulatory and stem cell-like memory CD4+ cells. The sample comprised central memory CD4+ T cells from blood. The sequence was collected from a man in his thirties or forties with type 1 diabetes. The gene calls are TRBV9 and TRBJ2-7, with TRBD1 matching over 9 bases. The CDR3 loop reads CASSPGTGTEQYF. CDR3 nucleotides: TGTGCCAGCAGCCCCGGGACAGGGACCGAGCAGTACTTC.